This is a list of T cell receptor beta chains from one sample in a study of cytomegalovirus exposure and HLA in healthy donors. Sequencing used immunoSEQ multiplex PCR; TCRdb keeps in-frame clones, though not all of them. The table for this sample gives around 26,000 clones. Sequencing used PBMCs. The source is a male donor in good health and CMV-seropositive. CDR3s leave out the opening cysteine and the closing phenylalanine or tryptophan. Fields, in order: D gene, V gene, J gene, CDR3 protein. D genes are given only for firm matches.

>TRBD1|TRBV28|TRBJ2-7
ASSLRGSRDRVYEQY
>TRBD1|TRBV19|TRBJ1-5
ASRRDRIH
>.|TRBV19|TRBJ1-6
ASTYSPSSPLH
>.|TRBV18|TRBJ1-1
ASLQGLNTEAF
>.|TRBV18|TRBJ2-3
ASSQFTDTQY
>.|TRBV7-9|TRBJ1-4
ASSLDRELF
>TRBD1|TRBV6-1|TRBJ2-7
ASSEIGTGLYEQY
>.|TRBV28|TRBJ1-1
ASSPTMSVREAF
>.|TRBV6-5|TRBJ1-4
ASRTRGVTNEKLF
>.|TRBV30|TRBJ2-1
AWSGPNGNEQF
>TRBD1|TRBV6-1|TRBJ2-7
ASSDAGTGDYEQY
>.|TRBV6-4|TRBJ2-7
ARARPYPYEQY
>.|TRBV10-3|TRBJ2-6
AISAITGSGANVLT
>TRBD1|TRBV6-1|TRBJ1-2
ASSGQGTGGYT
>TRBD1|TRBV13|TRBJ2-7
ASSSDRVYEQY
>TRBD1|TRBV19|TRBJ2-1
ASSIKDRVYNEQF
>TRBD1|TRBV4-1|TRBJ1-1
ASSLGQRNTEAF
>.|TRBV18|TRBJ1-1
ASSPYRSRTEAF
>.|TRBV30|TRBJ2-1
AWNNPSSYNEQF
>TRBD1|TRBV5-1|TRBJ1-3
ASSLNAQGQGTIY
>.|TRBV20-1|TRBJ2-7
SASDSYEQY
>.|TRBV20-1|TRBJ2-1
SAKPDNEQF